One and the same sample provided the 13 T cell receptor beta chains below, sequenced in a study of shared clonotypes between healthy human individuals. Clones were read by immunoSEQ multiplex PCR, and TCRdb kept only the in-frame ones, dropping some. The sample carries 2 million to 2.5 million clones, around 92% recorded once. The sample was naive CD4+ T cells from PBMCs. Subset indicated: CD45RA+ positively selected. These receptors all stem from a man aged 18 to 30 in good health. Some clones in this sample may be carry-over from other donors' samples.

The CDR3 bases are TGTGCCAGCGTTGGACTAGCGGAGATCTCCGGCGGCACAGATACGCAGTATTTT. Its translation: CASVGLAEISGGTDTQYF. The V and J genes are TRBV2 and TRBJ2-3, with 10 bases lining up with TRBD2. CDR1 and CDR2 (germline): SNHLY, FYNNEI. Trimming took 8 bases from V and 1 from J; bases not matched to a gene: 15. The CDR3 loop spans 18 amino acids.

V is TRBV7-9 and J is TRBJ1-3; unclear D gene. Germline loops: CDR1 SEHNR, CDR2 FQNEAQ (reference sequence). This CDR3 has 14 residues. V shed 5 bases and J shed 2 bases, with 10 bases lying between them. This chain's CDR3 is CASSPRETGNTIYF. CDR3 bases: TGTGCCAGCAGCCCCCGGGAAACTGGAAACACCATATATTTT. Variable domain in full (rest from reference TRBV7-9 and TRBJ1-3): DTGVSQNPRHKITKRGQNVTFRCDPISEHNRLYWYRQTLGQGPEFLTYFQNEAQLEKSRLLSDRFSAERPKGSFSTLEIQRTEQGDSAMYLCASSPRETGNTIYFGEGSWLTVV.

The rearrangement links TRBV5-1 to TRBJ2-5, with D perhaps being TRBD1 or TRBD2 (6 bases each). Per the germline V gene, CDR1 is SGHRS and CDR2 is YFSETQ. The CDR3 runs 15 residues. With 4 bases removed from V and 4 bases from J, the gap between germline ends came to 17 bases. DNA of the CDR3: TGCGCCAGCAGCCAACTTGGGGGGCTCGTAGAGACCCAGTACTTC. Its translation: CASSQLGGLVETQYF.

The rearrangement uses TRBV7-9 and TRBJ2-5; D remains ambiguous. The germline V and J ends were trimmed by 5 bases and 6 bases, with 10 bases remaining between them. The CDR3 consists of 12 residues. Germline V lookup: CDR1 SEHNR, CDR2 FQNEAQ (reference sequence). The CDR3 is CASSPLGKTQYF. Written as DNA, the CDR3 is TGTGCCAGCAGCCCTCTGGGTAAGACCCAGTACTTC.

As to this clone: The same CDR3 can be traced to other DNA sequences in this sample. J is TRBJ2-7 and V is TRBV7-2, with TRBD2 matching 9 bases. V was clipped by 3 bases and J by 5 bases; unmatched bases: 2. Per germline, CDR1 SGHTA and CDR2 FQGNSA. The CDR3 runs to 13 residues. CDR3 in amino acids: CASSLAGGNEQYF. In nucleotides, the CDR3 is TGTGCCAGCAGCTTGGCGGGAGGGAACGAGCAGTACTTC. Filled out from reference TRBV7-2 and TRBJ2-7, the complete variable domain reads GAGVSQSPSNKVTEKGKDVELRCDPISGHTALYWYRQSLGQGLEFLIYFQGNSAPDKSGLPSDRFSAERTGGSVSTLTIQRTQQEDSAVYLCASSLAGGNEQYFGPGTRLTVT.

Worth noting for this clone: Other nucleotide sequences in the sample specify the same CDR3. V gene TRBV18 combines with J gene TRBJ1-3; 7 bases agree with TRBD1. The J segment lost 0 bases and the V segment lost 3 bases, leaving 2 bases of the junction unmatched. CDR3 length equals 15 residues. Germline V gives CDR1 KGHSH, CDR2 LQKENI. CDR3 in amino acids: CASSPTGSSGNTIYF. CDR3 coding DNA: TGTGCCAGCTCACCGACAGGGAGCTCTGGAAACACCATATATTTT.

The table lists this clone with a count of one. CDR3 loop: CASRMTGLGEQYF. The CDR3 nucleotides read TGTGCCAGCAGAATGACGGGACTAGGAGAGCAGTACTTC. This chain connects TRBV11-2 to TRBJ2-7, with 8 bases matching TRBD2. The length of the CDR3 is 13 residues. Germline lookup yields CDR1 SGHAT and CDR2 FQNNGV. The junction had 8 bases not matched to a gene; V was cut back by 6 bases and J by 7 bases.

The rearrangement links TRBV12-2 to TRBJ2-7; no check of the table's D call, TRBD2, against the DNA was made. TRBV12-2 is noted as a pseudogene. This CDR3 spans 16 amino acids. The CDR3 DNA reads as TGTGCAAGTCGCTGGGAGCTCGAGGTCGGGACCTACGAGCAGTACTTC. Translating it yields CASRWELEVGTYEQYF.

The gene calls are TRBV5-4 and TRBJ2-7, with 7 bases matching TRBD2. Germline V gene sequence: CDR1 SGHNT, CDR2 YYREEE (reference sequence). The V and J ends lost 4 bases and 8 bases, in that order; junction bases with no gene match: 6. The CDR3 loop spans 12 amino acids. CDR3 sequence reads: CASSGGLDQQYF. The CDR3, as DNA: TGTGCCAGCAGCGGAGGACTAGATCAGCAGTACTTC.

The gene calls are TRBV27 and TRBJ1-3, with 8 bases that match TRBD1. Trimming removed 0 bases from V and 4 bases from J; junction bases left unmatched: 14. This CDR3 has 19 amino acids. Germline V gene lookup returns CDR1 MNHEY and CDR2 SMNVEV (reference sequence). The CDR3 reads CASSLSPLSGTGGGNTIYF. CDR3 sequence (DNA): TGTGCCAGCAGTTTATCCCCATTATCCGGGACAGGTGGAGGAAACACCATATATTTT.

The chain couples TRBV30 to TRBJ2-7, with D perhaps matching TRBD1 (7 bases). Germline loops: CDR1 GTSNPN, CDR2 SVGIG (reference sequence). The CDR3 sequence is 14 residues long. The V end lost 6 bases, the J end lost 9 bases, and 24 bases lay between the germline ends. CDR3 in amino acids: CACSRWTGLRVQYF. In DNA, the CDR3 is TGTGCCTGCAGCCGATGGACAGGACTACGAGTGCAGTACTTC.

The J gene is TRBJ2-2, the V gene TRBV5-1; 7 bases are a match to TRBD2. CDR3 size: 17 residues. Per germline, CDR1 SGHRS and CDR2 YFSETQ. Trimming at V came to 4 bases and at J to 0 bases, leaving 9 bases not matched to a gene. CDR3 amino acids: CASSLIPGRTNTGELFF. CDR3 sequence (DNA): TGCGCCAGCAGCCTCATCCCCGGGAGGACGAACACCGGGGAGCTGTTTTTT.

The gene calls are TRBV5-8 and TRBJ1-2, with a tentative D call TRBD1 (6 bases). The germline V gene has CDR1 SGHTS and CDR2 YDEGEE. The ends were cut back, 7 bases at V and 7 bases at J, with 17 bases in the middle. The CDR3 covers 13 residues. CDR3 nucleotides: TGTGCCAGCCACCCGCAGGGGTCAGGTGGCTACACCTTC. It codes for CASHPQGSGGYTF.